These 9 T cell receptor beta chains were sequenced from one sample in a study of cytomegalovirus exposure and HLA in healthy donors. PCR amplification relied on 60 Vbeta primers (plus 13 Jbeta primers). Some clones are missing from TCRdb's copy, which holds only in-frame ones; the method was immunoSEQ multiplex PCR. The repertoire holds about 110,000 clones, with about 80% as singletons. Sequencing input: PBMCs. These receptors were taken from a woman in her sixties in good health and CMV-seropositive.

CDR3 coding DNA: TGTGCCAGCAGCTGGGGGGGAAATAAGAACACTGAAGCTTTCTTT. As protein: CASSWGGNKNTEAFF. V usage is TRBV5-4 and J usage is TRBJ1-1; a weak D match, TRBD1 (5 bases). Per the germline V gene, CDR1 is SGHNT and CDR2 is YYREEE (reference sequence). There are 15 residues in the CDR3. Trimming shortened V by 3 bases and J by 1 base, and 13 bases separated the two germline ends. Full variable domain (outside the CDR3, taken from reference TRBV5-4 and TRBJ1-1): ETGVTQSPTHLIKTRGQQVTLRCSSQSGHNTVSWYQQALGQGPQFIFQYYREEENGRGNFPPRFSGLQFPNYSSELNVNALELDDSALYLCASSWGGNKNTEAFFGQGTRLTVV.

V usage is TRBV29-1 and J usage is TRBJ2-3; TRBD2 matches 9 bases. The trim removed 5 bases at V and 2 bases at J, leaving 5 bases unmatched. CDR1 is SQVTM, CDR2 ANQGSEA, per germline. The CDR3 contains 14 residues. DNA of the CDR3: TGCAGCGTTTCCCTAGCGGGATCCACAGATACGCAGTATTTT. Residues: CSVSLAGSTDTQYF.

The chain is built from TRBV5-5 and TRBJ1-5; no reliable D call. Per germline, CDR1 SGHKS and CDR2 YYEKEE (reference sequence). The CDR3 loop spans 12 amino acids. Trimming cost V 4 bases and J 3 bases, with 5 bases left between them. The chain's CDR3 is CASSLNNQPQHF. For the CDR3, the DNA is TGTGCCAGCAGCCTTAACAATCAGCCCCAGCATTTT.

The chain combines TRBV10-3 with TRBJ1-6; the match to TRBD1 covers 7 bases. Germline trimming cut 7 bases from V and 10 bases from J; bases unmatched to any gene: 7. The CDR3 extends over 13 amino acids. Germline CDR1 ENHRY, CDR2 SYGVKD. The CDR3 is CAIKAGGGSPLHF. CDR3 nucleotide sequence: TGTGCCATCAAGGCAGGGGGTGGGTCACCCCTCCACTTT.

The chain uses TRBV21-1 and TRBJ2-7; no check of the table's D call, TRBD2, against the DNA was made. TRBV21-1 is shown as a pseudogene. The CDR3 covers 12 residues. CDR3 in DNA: TGTGCCAGCAGTCCCCTAATCTACGAGCAGTACTTC. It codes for CASSPLIYEQYF.

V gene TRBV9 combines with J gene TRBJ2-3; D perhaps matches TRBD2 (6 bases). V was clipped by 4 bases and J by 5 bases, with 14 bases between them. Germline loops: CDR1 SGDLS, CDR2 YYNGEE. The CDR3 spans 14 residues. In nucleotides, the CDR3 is TGTGCCAGCAGCCCCCGACGGGGAGGAGATACGCAGTATTTT. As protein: CASSPRRGGDTQYF.

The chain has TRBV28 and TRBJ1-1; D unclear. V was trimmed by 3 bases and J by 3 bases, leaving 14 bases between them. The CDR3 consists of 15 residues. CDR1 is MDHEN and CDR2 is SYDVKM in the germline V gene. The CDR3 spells CASSFQRGWDTEAFF. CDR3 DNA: TGTGCCAGCAGTTTTCAAAGAGGGTGGGACACTGAAGCTTTCTTT.

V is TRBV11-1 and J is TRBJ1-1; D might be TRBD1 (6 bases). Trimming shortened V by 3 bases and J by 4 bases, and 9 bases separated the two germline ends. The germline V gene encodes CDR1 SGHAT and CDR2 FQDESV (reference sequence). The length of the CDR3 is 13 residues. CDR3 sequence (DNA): TGTGCCAGCAGCTTCCACAGGGCCACTGAAGCTTTCTTT. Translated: CASSFHRATEAFF. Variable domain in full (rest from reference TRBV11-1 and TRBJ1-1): EAEVAQSPRYKITEKSQAVAFWCDPISGHATLYWYRQILGQGPELLVQFQDESVVDDSQLPKDRFSAERLKGVDSTLKIQPAELGDSAMYLCASSFHRATEAFFGQGTRLTVV.

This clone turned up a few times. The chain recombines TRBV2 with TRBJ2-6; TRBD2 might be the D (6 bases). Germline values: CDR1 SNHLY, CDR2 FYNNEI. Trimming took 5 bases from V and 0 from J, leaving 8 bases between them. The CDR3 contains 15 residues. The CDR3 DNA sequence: TGTGCCAGCAGTACGGGGGTCTCTGGGGCCAACGTCCTGACTTTC. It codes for CASSTGVSGANVLTF. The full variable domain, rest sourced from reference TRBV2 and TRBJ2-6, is EPEVTQTPSHQVTQMGQEVILRCVPISNHLYFYWYRQILGQKVEFLVSFYNNEISEKSEIFDDQFSVERPDGSNFTLKIRSTKLEDSAMYFCASSTGVSGANVLTFGAGSRLTVL.